This is a list of T cell receptor beta chains from one sample in a study of T cell repertoires in aging, cancer and after chemotherapy. TCRdb used MiXCR to reprocess the multiplex PCR reads, holding one entry per CDR3 protein. The table includes about 4,700 distinct CDR3 sequences, about 20% detected once. The specimen was blood. These receptors came from a human donor in good health. The donor label of this sample is uncertain. The CDR3 runs from the conserved cysteine through the conserved F or W. A D gene is named only where the DNA matches it firmly. Size is stated for part of the rows, as once, few or many counts, or as a class when the clone is expanded.

TRBJ1-1	TRBV12-3/TRBV12-4	few	TRBD1	CASSYLGTATEAFF	TGTGCCAGCAGTTACCTTGGGACAGCCACTGAAGCTTTCTTT
TRBJ2-3	TRBV6-5	medium-sized	TRBD2	CASRPGLALDTQYF	TGTGCCAGCAGGCCGGGACTAGCGCTAGATACGCAGTATTTT
TRBJ2-5	TRBV19	medium-sized	TRBD1	CASGAQGQETQYF	TGTGCCAGCGGGGCACAGGGGCAAGAGACCCAGTACTTC
TRBJ1-2	TRBV15	medium-sized	.	CATSRVSGRDYGYTF	TGTGCCACCAGCAGAGTCTCCGGACGGGACTATGGCTACACCTTC
TRBJ2-7	TRBV19	medium-sized	.	CASSPQGRFYEQYF	TGTGCCAGTAGTCCGCAGGGGCGATTCTACGAGCAGTACTTC
TRBJ2-7	TRBV4-1	.	.	CASSQTGSSEQYF	TGCGCCAGCAGCCAAACAGGGTCGAGCGAGCAGTACTTC
TRBJ2-6	TRBV7-9	.	.	CASSSGPWGGANVLTF	TGTGCCAGCAGCTCCGGGCCCTGGGGCGGGGCCAACGTCCTGACTTTC
TRBJ1-2	TRBV5-3	.	TRBD1	CARSWNPGQRDNYGYTF	TGTGCCAGAAGCTGGAACCCGGGACAGCGAGATAACTATGGCTACACCTTC
TRBJ2-7	TRBV5-4	medium-sized	TRBD1	CASSLAGTGREQYF	TGTGCCAGCAGCTTGGCCGGGACAGGTCGCGAGCAGTACTTC
TRBJ2-1	TRBV5-1	few	TRBD2	CASSLEASGITSGEQFF	TGCGCCAGCAGCTTGGAGGCTAGCGGGATCACATCTGGTGAGCAGTTCTTC
TRBJ2-1	TRBV6-1	medium-sized	.	CASWLWGTPYNEQFF	TGTGCCAGCTGGTTGTGGGGGACCCCCTACAATGAGCAGTTCTTC
TRBJ1-2	TRBV27	many	TRBD1	CASSLRVRGAANYGYTF	TGTGCCAGCAGTTTAAGGGTCAGGGGGGCGGCTAACTATGGCTACACCTTC
TRBJ1-1	TRBV5-1	.	.	CASVPGTVQRNTEAFF	TGCGCCAGCGTCCCCGGGACGGTACAAAGAAACACTGAAGCTTTCTTT
TRBJ1-1	TRBV13	many	.	CASSLTRFEAFF	TGTGCCAGCAGCTTGACCAGGTTTGAAGCTTTCTTT
TRBJ1-1	TRBV19	.	.	CASSRTANTEAFF	TGTGCCAGTAGTAGGACAGCGAACACTGAAGCTTTCTTT
TRBJ1-6	TRBV4-1	few	TRBD1	CASSQGGTAQSPLHF	TGCGCCAGCAGCCAAGGAGGGACAGCCCAGAGTCCCCTCCACTTT
TRBJ2-7	TRBV18	medium-sized	TRBD1	CASSPRTGYYEQYF	TGTGCCAGCTCACCTCGGACAGGGTACTACGAGCAGTACTTC
TRBJ1-3	TRBV2	.	.	CASSPTWGEGNTIYF	TGTGCCAGCAGCCCCACCTGGGGGGAGGGAAACACCATATATTTT
TRBJ2-5	TRBV5-5	medium-sized	.	CASSSSASRQETQYF	TGTGCCAGCAGCTCATCGGCTTCCAGGCAAGAGACCCAGTACTTC
TRBJ1-5	TRBV6-2/TRBV6-3	medium-sized	.	CASSFGVAGQPQHF	TGTGCCAGCAGTTTCGGGGTAGCTGGACAGCCCCAGCATTTT
TRBJ2-2	TRBV6-1	medium-sized	TRBD1	CASSETRTGEHTGELFF	TGTGCCAGCAGTGAAACGAGGACAGGGGAACACACCGGGGAGCTGTTTTTT
TRBJ1-2	TRBV5-4	.	TRBD1	CASSLAQGGRGYTF	TGTGCCAGCAGCTTGGCCCAGGGGGGACGGGGCTACACCTTC
TRBJ2-1	TRBV15	.	.	CATRSPQAGTHNEQFF	TGTGCCACCAGAAGCCCTCAGGCGGGAACCCACAATGAGCAGTTCTTC
TRBJ1-4	TRBV5-6	medium-sized	.	CASSLARGEKLFF	TGTGCCAGCAGCTTGGCGAGGGGTGAAAAACTGTTTTTT
TRBJ2-7	TRBV5-1	.	TRBD2	CASSFSGAGSNEQYF	TGCGCCAGCAGCTTCAGCGGGGCCGGTAGTAACGAGCAGTACTTC
TRBJ2-7	TRBV29-1	medium-sized	TRBD1	CSAGQGPREQYF	TGCAGCGCTGGACAGGGTCCGAGGGAGCAGTACTTC
TRBJ2-7	TRBV5-1	medium-sized	TRBD1	CASSLLGGTGAYEQYF	TGCGCCAGCAGCTTGCTGGGCGGGACAGGGGCCTACGAGCAGTACTTC